This TCR beta chain was retrieved from a study of T cell responses to AZD1222 COVID-19 vaccine. General observations from the study: Baseline antibody screening turned up just a handful of seropositive AZD1222 recipients.

This clone was counted a single time. Antigen: not known. V was pared by 2 bases and J by 7 bases, with 7 bases between. Germline V gene data show CDR1 as MNHEY and CDR2 as SVGAGI. This CDR3 has 12 residues. Sequenced by immunoSEQ multiplex PCR; TCRdb stores in-frame clones only, minus some. The sample gives tens of thousands of clones, approximately 88% of which show up once; 20% to 25% is in the top ten. The chain is built from TRBV6-5 and TRBJ2-3; D could derive from TRBD1 or TRBD2 (5 bases each). Sequences were derived from peripheral blood, sampled 28 days after the second AZD1222 dose. The sequence derives from an adult who received the AZD1222 COVID-19 vaccine. The CDR3 nucleotides read TGTGCCAGCAGTTACGGGGGTAATACGCAGTATTTT. It translates to CASSYGGNTQYF.